This is a list of T cell receptor beta chains from one sample in a study of T cell responses to AZD1222 COVID-19 vaccine. TCRdb's table, derived via immunoSEQ multiplex PCR, lists solely in-frame clones and lacks some. The sample gives 160,000 or so clones, about 90% of which show up once; just over 9% is in the top ten. The material was peripheral blood, obtained 28 days after the second AZD1222 dose. These receptors were obtained from an adult who received the AZD1222 COVID-19 vaccine. CDR3s include the opening cysteine and the closing phenylalanine or tryptophan. The D gene is left open where the match is weak. Not all rows give a size; the values are once, few, many and, for expanded clones, a class.

>NA|TRBV6-7|TRBD2|TRBJ2-7
TGTGCCAGCAGTTACGGGACTAGGGACATCTACGAGCAGTACTTC
CASSYGTRDIYEQYF
>NA|TRBV5-1|NA|TRBJ2-3
TGCGCCAGCAGCTTGGACAGGGTGGAGGACACAGATACGCAGTATTTT
CASSLDRVEDTDTQYF
>NA|TRBV6-2/TRBV6-3|NA|TRBJ2-2
TGTGCCAGCAGTGGGACTTCTCGCGGGGAGCTGTTTTTT
CASSGTSRGELFF
>NA|TRBV18|NA|TRBJ2-6
TGTGCCAGCTCGTCAGGGGTTGCCGGGGCCAACGTCCTGACTTTC
CASSSGVAGANVLTF
>NA|TRBV4-3|NA|TRBJ1-3
TGCGCCAGCAGCCAAGATTGGAACTATGGAAACACCATATATTTT
CASSQDWNYGNTIYF
>few|TRBV19|NA|TRBJ1-1
TGTGCCAGTAGTATGGACAGGAACACTGAAGCTTTCTTT
CASSMDRNTEAFF
>NA|TRBV28|NA|TRBJ1-1
TGTGCCAGCAGGGGCCCTGGGGGCGGCACTGAAGCTTTCTTT
CASRGPGGGTEAFF
>NA|TRBV9|NA|TRBJ2-3
TGTGCCAGCAGCGTAGCAGGCGATACGGTGGGAGATACGCAGTATTTT
CASSVAGDTVGDTQYF
>NA|TRBV3-1/TRBV3-2|TRBD1|TRBJ1-5
TGTGCCAGCAGCCAAGAAGCGGGACAGGGGTTCAATCAGCCCCAGCATTTT
CASSQEAGQGFNQPQHF
>NA|TRBV29-1|NA|TRBJ2-1
TGCATTGGTGAAAGCTCCTACAATGAGCAGTTCTTC
CIGESSYNEQFF
>NA|TRBV30|NA|TRBJ1-5
TGTGCCTGGAGTAAAGATAGCAATCAGCCCCAGCATTTT
CAWSKDSNQPQHF
>NA|TRBV5-1|TRBD2|TRBJ2-7
TGCGCCAGCAGCAGGGTGGGAGCGGGATCCTACGAGCAGTACTTC
CASSRVGAGSYEQYF
>NA|TRBV19|NA|TRBJ1-5
TGTGCCAGTAGTATTGGTGCCAGTTATAGCAATCAGCCCCAGCATTTT
CASSIGASYSNQPQHF
>once|TRBV5-5|TRBD2|TRBJ2-7
TGTGCCAGCAACATAGCGGGCTCTAGGTCCTACGAGCAGTACTTC
CASNIAGSRSYEQYF
>NA|TRBV19|TRBD1|TRBJ1-6
TGTGCCAGTACCACAGGGGGGAACTCACCCCTCCACTTT
CASTTGGNSPLHF
>few|TRBV15|NA|TRBJ1-1
TGTGCCACCAGCAGAGACAGGGTAAACACTGAAGCTTTCTTT
CATSRDRVNTEAFF
>NA|TRBV12-3/TRBV12-4|NA|TRBJ2-1
TGTGCCAGCGTTGGGAGCTCCTACAATGAGCAGTTCTTC
CASVGSSYNEQFF
>NA|TRBV7-3|TRBD2|TRBJ2-2
TGTGCCAGCAGCTTAAGTAGTCTAGCGGGAAAGGCCGGGGAGCTGTTTTTT
CASSLSSLAGKAGELFF
>once|TRBV28|NA|TRBJ2-7
TGTGCCAGCAGCCCTCGGGGAGTTTCCTACGAGCAGTACTTC
CASSPRGVSYEQYF
>NA|TRBV4-3|NA|TRBJ2-1
TGCGCCAGCAGCCAAGGGGGGCGGGCTGAGCAGTTCTTC
CASSQGGRAEQFF
>NA|TRBV9|NA|TRBJ1-1
TGTGCCAGCAGCGTAGCTGTGGGAGTTGCTGAAGCTTTCTTT
CASSVAVGVAEAFF
>NA|TRBV28|NA|TRBJ1-3
TGTGCCAGCACAGGGCCCAACTCTGGAAACACCATATATTTT
CASTGPNSGNTIYF
>NA|TRBV6-6|NA|TRBJ2-1
TGTGCCAGCACCCCTCCGGGTAGCGGCAATGAGCAGTTCTTC
CASTPPGSGNEQFF
>NA|TRBV6-1|NA|TRBJ1-5
TGTGCCAGCAGTGAGGGGGCCGGTCAGCCCCAGCATTTT
CASSEGAGQPQHF
>NA|TRBV29-1|NA|TRBJ2-2
TGCAGCGTGCGACTAGCGAACACCGGGGAGCTGTTTTTT
CSVRLANTGELFF
>NA|TRBV19|TRBD2|TRBJ2-7
TGTGCCAGTAGTACCGGGGGGACTAGCTCCTACGAGCAGTACTTC
CASSTGGTSSYEQYF
>NA|TRBV2|NA|TRBJ1-1
TGTGCCAGCAGGACAAGGACCACTGAAGCTTTCTTT
CASRTRTTEAFF
>NA|TRBV7-6|TRBD1|TRBJ2-7
TGTGCCAGCAGCTTGGGGACAGGGTCCTACGAGCAGTACTTC
CASSLGTGSYEQYF
>once|TRBV5-6|TRBD1|TRBJ2-7
TGTGCCAGCAGCCCCCGGGTCGACAGGGTGAACGACGAGCAGTACTTC
CASSPRVDRVNDEQYF
>NA|TRBV6-2/TRBV6-3|NA|TRBJ2-2
TGTGCCAGCAGTTACCCCATAGGACAGAGAGACACCGGGGAGCTGTTTTTT
CASSYPIGQRDTGELFF
>NA|TRBV7-2|TRBD2|TRBJ2-7
TGTGCCAGCAGCTTCATTAGCGGGAGGGCCGTATACGAGCAGTACTTC
CASSFISGRAVYEQYF
>NA|TRBV29-1|NA|TRBJ2-1
TGCAGCGCGAAAGAGGGAGGCAATGAGCAGTTCTTC
CSAKEGGNEQFF
>once|TRBV19|NA|TRBJ1-2
TGTGCCAGTAGTCTGCCTGGAGCGGGCAGCTATGGCTACACCTTC
CASSLPGAGSYGYTF
>NA|TRBV30|NA|TRBJ1-2
TGTGCCTGGAGCAGGGACTATGGCTACACCTTC
CAWSRDYGYTF
>once|TRBV10-3|NA|TRBJ1-1
TGTGCCATCAGTGAGAGGGGGAACACTGAAGCTTTCTTT
CAISERGNTEAFF
>NA|TRBV11-2|TRBD1|TRBJ2-1
TGTGCCAGCAGCTTATTTTCCGGACAGGGACAGAACAATGAGCAGTTCTTC
CASSLFSGQGQNNEQFF
>NA|TRBV2|NA|TRBJ1-5
TGTGCCAGCAATTCAGGGACAAGCTATCAGCCCCAGCATTTT
CASNSGTSYQPQHF
>NA|TRBV27|TRBD2|TRBJ2-7
TGTGCCAGCAGTTCCTTTAAGTGGAGGGAGGGCCTCCACGAGCAGTACTTC
CASSSFKWREGLHEQYF
>NA|TRBV18|NA|TRBJ1-3
TGTGCCAGCTCACCAATGGGCGTAAACTCTGGAAACACCATATATTTT
CASSPMGVNSGNTIYF
>NA|TRBV6-2/TRBV6-3|NA|TRBJ1-2
TGTGCCAGCAGTCAAGCTTACCGACAGATAACTATGGCTAGAGTCACCTTC
CASSQAYRQITMARVTF
>NA|TRBV7-2|NA|TRBJ2-2
TGTGCCAGCAGCTCCTGGACGGATGCCACCGGGGAGCTGTTTTTT
CASSSWTDATGELFF
>NA|TRBV30|NA|TRBJ1-3
TGTGCCTCTTCCGGGCCTACGAAGGGAAACACCATATATTTT
CASSGPTKGNTIYF